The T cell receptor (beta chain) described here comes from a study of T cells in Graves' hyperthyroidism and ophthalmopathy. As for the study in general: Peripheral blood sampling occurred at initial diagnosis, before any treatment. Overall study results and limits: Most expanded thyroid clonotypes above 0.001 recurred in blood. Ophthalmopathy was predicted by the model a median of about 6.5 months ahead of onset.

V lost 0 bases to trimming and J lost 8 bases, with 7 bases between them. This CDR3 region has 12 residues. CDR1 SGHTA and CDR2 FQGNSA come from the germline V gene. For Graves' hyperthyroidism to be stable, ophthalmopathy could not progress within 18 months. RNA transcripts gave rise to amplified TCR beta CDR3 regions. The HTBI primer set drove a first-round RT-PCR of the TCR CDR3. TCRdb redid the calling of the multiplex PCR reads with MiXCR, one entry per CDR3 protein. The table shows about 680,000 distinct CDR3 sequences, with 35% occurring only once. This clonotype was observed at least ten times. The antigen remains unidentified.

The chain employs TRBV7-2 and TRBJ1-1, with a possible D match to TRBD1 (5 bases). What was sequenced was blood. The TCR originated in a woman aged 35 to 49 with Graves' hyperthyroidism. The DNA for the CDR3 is TGTGCCAGCAGCTTAGCGGGACGAGAAGCTTTCTTT. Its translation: CASSLAGREAFF.